This TCR beta chain was profiled in a study of blood T cell repertoires in COVID-19. The overall study: Researchers got acute and convalescent COVID-19 samples from the United States, Italy and Spain.

Germline V gene data show CDR1 as SGHAT and CDR2 as FQNNGV. The ends lost 1 base at V and 2 bases at J; junction bases unmatched: 4. The CDR3 has 17 residues. Sequencing was performed with immunoSEQ multiplex PCR; in TCRdb, only in-frame clones are kept and a portion is missing. Of fewer than 300,000 clones listed, 70% to 80% are singletons. This rearrangement joins TRBV11-2 to TRBJ2-5; 13 nucleotides match TRBD2. Source material: peripheral blood. The TCR originated in a woman over 75 with acute or convalescent COVID-19. Written as DNA, the CDR3 is TGTGCCAGCAGCTTAGGAACTAGCGGGGGGGTTCAAGAGACCCAGTACTTC. Its protein is CASSLGTSGGVQETQYF.